Each of the 25 T cell receptor beta chains below was sequenced from the same sample in a study of T cells in Graves' hyperthyroidism and ophthalmopathy. TCR beta CDR3 regions were amplified from RNA. TCR CDR3 regions were first amplified by RT-PCR with HTBI primers. TCRdb passed the multiplex PCR reads through MiXCR, listing each CDR3 protein once. Of roughly 650,000 distinct CDR3 sequences in the sample, approximately 15% were seen once. The sample was blood. The receptors were gathered from a woman aged 40 to 49 with Graves' ophthalmopathy.

J is TRBJ2-5 and V is TRBV5-1; TRBD2 matches at 8 bases. The CDR3 length is 14 residues. In germline, CDR1 is SGHRS, CDR2 YFSETQ. The trim removed 0 bases at V and 13 bases at J, leaving 11 bases unmatched. CDR3 in amino acids: CASSLGPPREDRYF. The CDR3, as DNA: TGCGCCAGCAGCTTGGGCCCCCCGCGGGAGGATAGGTACTTC.

There are many counts of this clonotype. The chain combines TRBV2 with TRBJ1-1; 7 nucleotides align to TRBD1. This CDR3 has 20 amino acids. The junction had 20 bases not matched to a gene; V was cut back by 4 bases and J by 0 bases. Germline values: CDR1 SNHLY, CDR2 FYNNEI. CDR3 sequence: CASSGDAIGQVSFLNTEAFF. DNA of the CDR3: TGTGCCAGCAGTGGGGACGCAATTGGACAGGTTTCCTTTTTGAACACTGAAGCTTTCTTT.

The chain employs TRBV20-1 and TRBJ1-2; D is possibly TRBD1 (6 bases). The V gene lost 6 bases and the J gene lost 6 bases, with 14 bases spanning the gap. Germline V gene data show CDR1 as DFQATT and CDR2 as SNEGSKA (reference sequence). The CDR3 length is 12 residues. CDR3 residues: CSAADRWHGYTF. The CDR3, as DNA: TGCAGTGCGGCAGACAGGTGGCATGGCTACACCTTC.

This chain joins TRBV4-1 and TRBJ2-6, with D tentatively TRBD1 or TRBD2 (5 bases each). Trimming shortened V by 2 bases and J by 0 bases, and 29 bases separated the two germline ends. Germline assignment: CDR1 MGHRA and CDR2 YSYEKL. CDR3 length: 23 amino acids. CDR3 residues: CASSQPLRWDLGHRGSGANVLTF. Here the CDR3 DNA reads TGCGCCAGCAGCCAACCGCTGCGCTGGGACCTTGGTCACCGAGGCTCTGGGGCCAACGTCCTGACTTTC.

The chain has TRBV7-9 and TRBJ2-1; 8 bases fit TRBD2. The CDR3 spans 15 residues. Germline V gives CDR1 SEHNR, CDR2 FQNEAQ (reference sequence). V trimming: 8 bases; J trimming: 2 bases; junction bases outside the gene matches: 8. The CDR3 loop reads CASLSPGGPYNEQFF. The DNA of the CDR3 is TGTGCCAGCCTCTCCCCGGGGGGGCCCTACAATGAGCAGTTCTTC.

This clonotype appeared many times. The J gene is TRBJ1-3, the V gene TRBV18; 7 positions match TRBD1. The CDR3 extends over 14 amino acids. Germline V CDR1 and CDR2: KGHSH, LQKENI. The V segment lost 5 bases and the J segment 4 bases; nucleotides outside the gene matches: 5. The CDR3 DNA reads TGTGCCAGCTCATCCACGGACAGGGGAAACACCATATATTTT. It translates to CASSSTDRGNTIYF.

The table lists this clonotype with many counts. J is TRBJ2-1 and V is TRBV4-1, with D maybe TRBD1 (5 bases). CDR1 and CDR2 (germline): MGHRA, YSYEKL. The length of the CDR3 is 17 residues. V lost 1 base and J 4 bases, leaving 17 bases between the germline ends. Here the CDR3 DNA reads TGCGCCAGCAGCCAAGGGTTGAAGGGTAAGGGGTACAATGAGCAGTTCTTC. Its translation: CASSQGLKGKGYNEQFF.

This clonotype came up a few times. The junction does not match germline at one end; this may be a read error. The rearrangement links TRBV5-1 to TRBJ2-3; D may match TRBD1 or TRBD2 (5 bases each). Germline V gene lookup returns CDR1 SGHRS and CDR2 YFSETQ. The CDR3 contains 12 residues. The CDR3 nucleotides are TGTGCCAGCAGCTTAGTAGGGACCCCACAGTATTTT. Residues: CASSLVGTPQYF.

Only a few counts were recorded for this clonotype. The rearrangement links TRBV6-2 or TRBV6-3 to TRBJ1-5, with no clear D. With 0 bases removed from V and 7 bases from J, the gap between germline ends came to 7 bases. CDR1 is MNHEY and CDR2 is SVGEGT in the germline V gene. This CDR3 region has 13 residues. The CDR3 coding sequence is TGTGCCAGCAGTTACTCCCGCAGGCAGCCCCAGCATTTT. This gives the protein CASSYSRRQPQHF.

This clonotype was recorded many times. CDR3 nucleotides: TGTGCCAGCAGTGACTGGACTAGCTCCTACAATGAGCAGTTCTTC. Protein sequence: CASSDWTSSYNEQFF. This chain connects TRBV28 to TRBJ2-1, with 7 bases that match TRBD2. V shed 5 bases, J shed 0 bases, and the junction held 4 bases outside the gene matches. CDR3 length equals 15 residues. Germline V lookup: CDR1 MDHEN, CDR2 SYDVKM.

The table lists this clonotype with many counts. The chain couples TRBV6-1 to TRBJ2-7; 10 bases match TRBD1. Germline CDR1 MNHNS, CDR2 SASEGT. The CDR3 length is 13 residues. The V segment lost 10 bases and the J segment 2 bases; nucleotides outside the gene matches: 5. CDR3 amino acids: CATSDRGPYEQYF. CDR3 sequence (DNA): TGTGCCACCTCAGACAGGGGGCCCTACGAGCAGTACTTC.

In its sample, this clonotype was seen a few times. V and J are TRBV4-1 and TRBJ1-1; 10 nucleotides line up with TRBD1. V was clipped by 1 base and J by 4 bases; unmatched bases: 9. The CDR3 has 17 amino acids. Germline-derived CDR1 and CDR2 are MGHRA and YSYEKL. This chain's CDR3 is CASSQGRQGADRTEAFF. DNA of the CDR3: TGCGCCAGCAGCCAAGGAAGACAGGGGGCAGATCGCACTGAAGCTTTCTTT.

The J gene is TRBJ1-1, the V gene TRBV20-1, with D tentatively TRBD1 (6 bases). The CDR3 consists of 14 residues. Looked up from germline, CDR1 is DFQATT and CDR2 is SNEGSKA (reference sequence). V gave up 0 bases and J gave up 7 bases, with 15 bases separating them. Here the CDR3 reads CSARDTGALLEAFF. The CDR3 bases are TGCAGTGCTAGAGATACGGGGGCCCTCCTTGAAGCTTTCTTT.

This chain joins TRBV20-1 and TRBJ1-5; D might be TRBD1 (6 bases). V was clipped by 6 bases and J by 1 base, with 19 bases between them. Per the germline V gene, CDR1 is DFQATT and CDR2 is SNEGSKA (reference sequence). This CDR3 is 16 amino acids long. The DNA for the CDR3 is TGCAGTGCAAGCCAGCCCGGGACACAAAGCAATCAGCCCCAGCATTTT. Amino acid sequence: CSASQPGTQSNQPQHF.

This chain uses TRBV6-1 with TRBJ2-5; no clear D. The CDR3 sequence is 12 residues long. CDR1 is MNHNS, CDR2 SASEGT, per germline. Trimming removed 5 bases from V and 5 bases from J, with 9 bases in between. The CDR3 nucleotides are TGTGCCAGCAGTTATCGGCGGGAGACCCAGTACTTC. Translating it yields CASSYRRETQYF.

This clonotype showed up many times. The chain is built from TRBV5-1 and TRBJ1-5, with 8 bases identical to TRBD1. The trim removed 5 bases at V and 0 bases at J, leaving 7 bases unmatched. CDR3 length: 16 residues. Germline CDR1 and CDR2: SGHRS and YFSETQ. The CDR3 DNA follows: TGCGCCAGCAGGGAAGGGACAGGTGATAGCAATCAGCCCCAGCATTTT. Its protein is CASREGTGDSNQPQHF.

V gene TRBV20-1 combines with J gene TRBJ1-2; the D is unclear. Germline V gene lookup returns CDR1 DFQATT and CDR2 SNEGSKA (reference sequence). V shed 0 bases and J shed 4 bases, with 6 bases lying between them. CDR3 length: 12 amino acids. CDR3 amino acids: CSAREPVYGYTF. The DNA for the CDR3 is TGCAGTGCTAGAGAACCCGTCTATGGCTACACCTTC.

Of note for this clonotype: A much larger clonotype is one base distant, so this may be a read error. CDR3 DNA: TGTGCCGGCTCTCTGGGACGGGGAGGCTACGAGCAGTACTTC. This translates into CAGSLGRGGYEQYF. The chain uses TRBV18 and TRBJ2-7; tentatively, D is TRBD2 (6 bases). The CDR3 covers 14 residues. In germline, CDR1 is KGHSH, CDR2 LQKENI.

This clonotype was recorded many times. V usage is TRBV6-5 and J usage is TRBJ2-7; D is perhaps TRBD1 or TRBD2 (5 bases each). The CDR3 sequence is 16 residues long. The germline V and J ends were trimmed by 0 bases and 2 bases, with 14 bases remaining between them. The germline gives CDR1 MNHEY, CDR2 SVGAGI. CDR3 region: CASSYSNLGDPYEQYF. The CDR3, as DNA: TGTGCCAGCAGTTACTCGAATCTGGGGGATCCCTACGAGCAGTACTTC.

This clonotype was detected only a few times. This may stem from a read error, because a much larger clone lies one nucleotide away. This chain connects TRBV5-1 to TRBJ1-6; no reliable D call. Germline loops: CDR1 SGHRS, CDR2 YFSETQ. V gave up 0 bases and J gave up 10 bases, with 8 bases separating them. This CDR3 region has 13 residues. The CDR3 protein is CASSLDEGSPLHF. As DNA, the CDR3 is TGCGCCAGCAGCTTGGATGAAGGCTCACCCCTCCACTTT.

In regard to this clonotype: Its ends do not fully match the called genes, so a read error is possible. This sequence joins TRBV7-7 and TRBJ2-7, with a possible D match to TRBD1 (5 bases). Germline CDR1 is SSHAT and CDR2 is FNYEAQ (reference sequence). This CDR3 comprises 15 residues. CDR3 region: CASSLEAGRGYEQYF. CDR3 coding DNA: TGTGCTAGCAGCTTAGAAGCAGGAAGGGGCTACGAGCAGTACTTC.

This clonotype was seen at least ten times. The rearrangement joins TRBV29-1 to TRBJ2-7; TRBD2 aligns across 7 bases. V lost 4 bases, J lost 4 bases, and 4 bases stayed unmatched. Germline CDR1 is SQVTM and CDR2 is ANQGSEA. The CDR3 contains 12 residues. The CDR3 sequence is CSVVMGGYEQYF. DNA for the CDR3: TGCAGCGTTGTGATGGGAGGGTACGAGCAGTACTTC.

This clonotype was detected ten times or more. V is TRBV7-8 and J is TRBJ1-1; 7 nucleotides agree with TRBD1. J gave up 7 bases and V 2 bases, and 7 bases lay outside the gene matches. The CDR3 totals 14 residues. Per the germline V gene, CDR1 is SGHVS and CDR2 is FQNEAQ. Here the CDR3 DNA reads TGTGCCAGCAGCTTACAGGGGGTAATGGTTGAAGCTTTCTTT. Translated: CASSLQGVMVEAFF.

The chain's CDR3 is CSGDGWGYNEQFF. DNA for the CDR3: TGCAGCGGGGACGGGTGGGGTTACAATGAGCAGTTCTTC. V is TRBV29-1 and J is TRBJ2-1; D possibly uses TRBD1 or TRBD2 (5 bases each). The germline V gene has CDR1 SQVTM and CDR2 ANQGSEA. Trimming stripped 7 bases from V and 4 bases from J, with 14 bases between. The CDR3 runs to 13 residues.

In this sample, this clonotype turned up a few times. The rearrangement joins TRBV9 to TRBJ1-3, with D uncertain. This CDR3 is built from 15 residues. Germline CDR1 reads SGDLS; CDR2 reads YYNGEE. The ends were cut back, 1 base at V and 0 bases at J, with 8 bases in the middle. The DNA of the CDR3 is TGTGCCAGCAGCGTAAATTACTTCTCTGGAAACACCATATATTTT. It codes for CASSVNYFSGNTIYF.